The rows below give T cell receptor beta chains drawn from one sample of a study of blood T cell repertoires in COVID-19. The method was immunoSEQ multiplex PCR; TCRdb's version includes in-frame clones alone and lacks a portion of them. The table has approximately 380,000 clones, around 85% seen once. Sequencing was performed on peripheral blood. These receptors all stem from a woman in her late teens or twenties with acute or convalescent COVID-19. Each CDR3 is given with its conserved first and last residue. A D gene is named only where the DNA matches it firmly. The size entry is marked missing in some rows and otherwise reads once, few, many or a size class.

CDR3aa: CASSPGQMNTEAFF
CDR3nt: TGTGCCAGCAGCCCGGGACAGATGAACACTGAAGCTTTCTTT
v_gene: TRBV7-3
d_gene: TRBD1
abundance: NA
j_gene: TRBJ1-1

CDR3aa: CASSMREGADTQYF
CDR3nt: TGTGCCAGTAGTATGCGGGAGGGCGCAGATACGCAGTATTTT
v_gene: TRBV19
d_gene: TRBD2
abundance: NA
j_gene: TRBJ2-3

CDR3aa: CASSPRQVMGGNTIYF
CDR3nt: TGTGCCAGCTCCCCAAGACAGGTGATGGGTGGAAACACCATATATTTT
v_gene: TRBV18
d_gene: NA
abundance: few
j_gene: TRBJ1-3

CDR3aa: CASSYSSGDSYEQYF
CDR3nt: TGTGCCAGCAGTTACTCTAGCGGGGACTCCTACGAGCAGTACTTC
v_gene: TRBV6-5
d_gene: TRBD2
abundance: NA
j_gene: TRBJ2-7

CDR3aa: CARSLVPGVEGTDTQYF
CDR3nt: TGTGCCAGAAGCTTAGTCCCGGGGGTGGAGGGGACAGATACGCAGTATTTT
v_gene: TRBV7-5
d_gene: NA
abundance: NA
j_gene: TRBJ2-3

CDR3aa: CASSLVTGPYEQYF
CDR3nt: TGTGCCAGCAGCTTAGTGACAGGGCCCTACGAGCAGTACTTC
v_gene: TRBV7-9
d_gene: TRBD1
abundance: few
j_gene: TRBJ2-7

CDR3aa: CASSLETGNQAFF
CDR3nt: TGTGCCAGCAGCTTGGAAACAGGGAACCAAGCTTTCTTT
v_gene: TRBV5-4
d_gene: NA
abundance: NA
j_gene: TRBJ1-1

CDR3aa: CASSRTGKAYEQYF
CDR3nt: TGTGCCAGTAGTAGAACCGGGAAGGCCTACGAGCAGTACTTC
v_gene: TRBV19
d_gene: NA
abundance: NA
j_gene: TRBJ2-7

CDR3aa: CASSSRPGTEETQYF
CDR3nt: TGCGCCAGCAGCTCGAGACCCGGGACAGAAGAGACCCAGTACTTC
v_gene: TRBV5-1
d_gene: TRBD1
abundance: NA
j_gene: TRBJ2-5

CDR3aa: CAWSVTDKAFF
CDR3nt: TGTGCCTGGAGTGTAACAGATAAGGCTTTCTTT
v_gene: TRBV30
d_gene: NA
abundance: NA
j_gene: TRBJ1-1

CDR3aa: CASSDRGQGGSPLHF
CDR3nt: TGTGCCAGCAGTGATAGGGGACAGGGGGGTTCACCCCTCCACTTT
v_gene: TRBV2
d_gene: TRBD1
abundance: few
j_gene: TRBJ1-6

CDR3aa: CASSSSSTDTQYF
CDR3nt: TGTGCCAGCTCATCTTCTAGCACAGATACGCAGTATTTT
v_gene: TRBV18
d_gene: NA
abundance: NA
j_gene: TRBJ2-3

CDR3aa: CASSEAVTDRDTIYF
CDR3nt: TGTGCCAGCAGTGAAGCGGTGACAGACCGGGACACCATATATTTT
v_gene: TRBV2
d_gene: NA
abundance: NA
j_gene: TRBJ1-3

CDR3aa: CASSTSGSGEQYF
CDR3nt: TGTGCCAGCAGCACTAGCGGGAGTGGCGAGCAGTACTTC
v_gene: TRBV7-3
d_gene: TRBD2
abundance: NA
j_gene: TRBJ2-7

CDR3aa: CASRGRTSNYSREQFF
CDR3nt: TGTGCCAGCAGGGGCCGGACTAGTAATTACTCGCGTGAGCAGTTCTTC
v_gene: TRBV2
d_gene: TRBD2
abundance: NA
j_gene: TRBJ2-1

CDR3aa: CAVQGSDGYTF
CDR3nt: TGTGCCGTACAGGGCTCGGATGGCTACACCTTC
v_gene: TRBV12-3/TRBV12-4
d_gene: NA
abundance: NA
j_gene: TRBJ1-2

CDR3aa: CASSEWGQGAAGELFF
CDR3nt: TGTGCCAGCAGTGAGTGGGGTCAGGGGGCGGCCGGGGAGCTGTTTTTT
v_gene: TRBV6-1
d_gene: TRBD1
abundance: NA
j_gene: TRBJ2-2

CDR3aa: CASSLKGNTIYF
CDR3nt: TGTGCCAGCAGTTTAAAGGGGAACACCATATATTTT
v_gene: TRBV28
d_gene: NA
abundance: NA
j_gene: TRBJ1-3

CDR3aa: CASSGGQKVNEQYF
CDR3nt: TGCGCCAGCAGTGGGGGACAGAAAGTCAACGAGCAGTACTTC
v_gene: TRBV10-1
d_gene: TRBD1
abundance: NA
j_gene: TRBJ2-7

CDR3aa: CASSLPSGEQFF
CDR3nt: TGTGCCAGCAGTTTACCCAGCGGGGAGCAGTTCTTC
v_gene: TRBV28
d_gene: NA
abundance: NA
j_gene: TRBJ2-1

CDR3aa: CASRGTGAFSGANVLTF
CDR3nt: TGCGCCAGCAGAGGGACAGGGGCTTTCTCTGGGGCCAACGTCCTGACTTTC
v_gene: TRBV5-1
d_gene: TRBD1
abundance: NA
j_gene: TRBJ2-6

CDR3aa: CASSPSPGTGAYEQYF
CDR3nt: TGTGCCAGCAGCCCCTCACCCGGGACAGGGGCCTACGAGCAGTACTTC
v_gene: TRBV14
d_gene: TRBD1
abundance: NA
j_gene: TRBJ2-7

CDR3aa: CASSLDFLSEQYF
CDR3nt: TGTGCCAGCAGCTTAGACTTCCTTTCCGAGCAGTACTTC
v_gene: TRBV7-2
d_gene: NA
abundance: NA
j_gene: TRBJ2-7

CDR3aa: CASSTGGGTYTGELFF
CDR3nt: TGCGCCAGCAGCACTGGCGGGGGAACGTACACCGGGGAGCTGTTTTTT
v_gene: TRBV5-1
d_gene: TRBD2
abundance: NA
j_gene: TRBJ2-2